The 20 T cell receptor beta chains in this list originate from one sample, sequenced in a study of cytomegalovirus exposure and HLA in healthy donors. Both 60 Vbeta primers and 13 Jbeta primers went into the PCR. TCRdb's table, derived via immunoSEQ multiplex PCR, lists solely in-frame clones and lacks some. Here the sample spans some 56,000 clones, about four fifths being singletons. Sequences were obtained from PBMCs. The receptors were gathered from a woman aged 35 to 49 in good health and CMV-seronegative.

The chain combines TRBV2 with TRBJ1-2; 10 nucleotides match TRBD1. Germline V lookup: CDR1 SNHLY, CDR2 FYNNEI. V was pared by 6 bases and J by 2 bases, with 3 bases of the junction left unmatched. The CDR3 covers 14 residues. For the CDR3, the DNA is TGTGCCAGCAGGCGGGACAGGGGCAACTATGGCTACACCTTC. The encoded protein is CASRRDRGNYGYTF. Using reference TRBV2 and TRBJ1-2 for the parts outside the CDR3, the full variable domain is EPEVTQTPSHQVTQMGQEVILRCVPISNHLYFYWYRQILGQKVEFLVSFYNNEISEKSEIFDDQFSVERPDGSNFTLKIRSTKLEDSAMYFCASRRDRGNYGYTFGSGTRLTVV.

The chain carries TRBV28 and TRBJ2-7, with 7 bases that match TRBD1. Trimming at V came to 5 bases and at J to 2 bases, leaving 12 bases not matched to a gene. Germline-derived CDR1 and CDR2 are MDHEN and SYDVKM. The CDR3 consists of 16 residues. The CDR3 bases are TGTGCCAGCAGTGCCGCCCGGACAGGTTCTACCTACGAGCAGTACTTC. Translating gives CASSAARTGSTYEQYF. Full variable domain (rest looked up from reference TRBV28 and TRBJ2-7): DVKVTQSSRYLVKRTGEKVFLECVQDMDHENMFWYRQDPGLGLRLIYFSYDVKMKEKGDIPEGYSVSREKKERFSLILESASTNQTSMYLCASSAARTGSTYEQYFGPGTRLTVT.

The chain couples TRBV4-2 to TRBJ2-2; 7 bases line up with TRBD2. The CDR3 runs 14 residues. J was trimmed by 8 bases and V by 9 bases; bases with no gene match: 12. Germline assignment: CDR1 LGHNA and CDR2 YNFKEQ. CDR3 nucleotides: TGTGCCAGTTCACCGGGACTAAGGGTAGGGGAGCTGTTTTTT. Encoded protein: CASSPGLRVGELFF.

The V and J genes are TRBV5-4 and TRBJ2-7; 8 bases line up with TRBD2. CDR1 is SGHNT and CDR2 is YYREEE in the germline V gene (reference sequence). V gave up 0 bases and J gave up 0 bases; unmatched junction bases: 5. This CDR3 comprises 16 residues. This CDR3 is CASSLGPREASYEQYF. As DNA, the CDR3 is TGTGCCAGCAGCTTGGGGCCGCGGGAGGCCTCCTACGAGCAGTACTTC.

V and J are TRBV10-1 and TRBJ2-1, with 7 bases aligning to TRBD2. The CDR3 contains 13 residues. Germline CDR1 and CDR2: WNHNN and SYGVQD (reference sequence). Losses at the gene ends were 3 bases for V and 5 bases for J; bases not matched to a gene: 1. As DNA, the CDR3 is TGCGCCAGCAGTGAAGGGAGGGACAATGAGCAGTTCTTC. Encoded protein: CASSEGRDNEQFF.

The chain uses TRBV5-1 and TRBJ2-3; 8 bases align to TRBD2. The CDR3 is 15 residues long. Germline-derived CDR1 and CDR2 are SGHRS and YFSETQ. Losses at the gene ends were 0 bases for V and 5 bases for J; bases not matched to a gene: 5. The CDR3 loop reads CASSLGGTRIDTQYF. The CDR3, as DNA: TGCGCCAGCAGCTTGGGCGGGACTAGAATAGATACGCAGTATTTT.

The chain combines TRBV10-3 with TRBJ2-7; D uncertain. CDR1 is ENHRY, CDR2 SYGVKD, per germline. V was shortened by 2 bases and J by 3 bases, with 5 bases between the two germline ends. This CDR3 comprises 12 residues. CDR3 DNA: TGTGCCATCAGTGAGGACAACTACGAGCAGTACTTC. It codes for CAISEDNYEQYF.

The V and J genes are TRBV7-3 and TRBJ2-2, with TRBD1 as a possible D gene (6 bases). The V gene lost 1 base and the J gene lost 1 base, with 16 bases spanning the gap. This CDR3 region has 18 residues. CDR1 is SGHTA, CDR2 FQGTGA, per germline. CDR3 in DNA: TGTGCCAGCAGCTTAATAGGGGGACGGTACGGGAACACCGGGGAGCTGTTTTTT. Its translation is CASSLIGGRYGNTGELFF.

The chain uses TRBV11-2 and TRBJ2-7; D is unclear. The V and J ends lost 1 base and 0 bases respectively, with 4 bases between them. Germline V gene sequence: CDR1 SGHAT, CDR2 FQNNGV. The CDR3 covers 13 residues. Here the CDR3 reads CASSLGSSYEQYF. The DNA for the CDR3 is TGTGCCAGCAGCTTAGGGAGCTCCTACGAGCAGTACTTC.

J is TRBJ1-1 and V is TRBV5-4; TRBD1 agrees at 7 bases. Per germline, CDR1 SGHNT and CDR2 YYREEE (reference sequence). The V gene end was trimmed by 4 bases and the J gene end by 1 base; junction bases not matched to a gene: 7. This CDR3 spans 15 amino acids. The CDR3 is CASSAAGGSNTEAFF. The CDR3 nucleotides are TGTGCCAGCAGCGCTGCAGGGGGATCGAACACTGAAGCTTTCTTT.

This clone was counted once. The chain is built from TRBV9 and TRBJ2-7; 11 bases fit TRBD2. Germline values: CDR1 SGDLS, CDR2 YYNGEE. There are 15 residues in the CDR3. The junction had 4 bases not matched to a gene; V was cut back by 0 bases and J by 5 bases. DNA of the CDR3: TGTGCCAGCAGCGTAGGACGTAGCGGGAGGGACGAGCAGTACTTC. It encodes CASSVGRSGRDEQYF.

This sequence joins TRBV2 and TRBJ2-6; TRBD1 aligns across 8 bases. This CDR3 spans 17 amino acids. Germline CDR1 SNHLY, CDR2 FYNNEI. Trimming took 6 bases from V and 0 from J; bases not matched to a gene: 7. Here the CDR3 DNA reads TGTGCCAGCAGCGCCGGACAGGGTCTCTCTGGGGCCAACGTCCTGACTTTC. It yields the protein CASSAGQGLSGANVLTF.

The CDR3 nucleotides read TGTGCCAGCAGCTCAAGCGGGACAGGTAACTCCTACGAGCAGTACTTC. Its translation: CASSSSGTGNSYEQYF. The J gene is TRBJ2-7, the V gene TRBV11-1; D possibly corresponds to TRBD1 (8 bases). Trimming removed 4 bases from V and 0 bases from J, with 16 bases in between. The CDR3 spans 16 residues. Germline CDR1 SGHAT, CDR2 FQDESV (reference sequence).

The rearrangement uses TRBV27 and TRBJ2-5, with 7 bases lining up with TRBD1. Germline V lookup: CDR1 MNHEY, CDR2 SMNVEV (reference sequence). This CDR3 region has 13 residues. V gave up 7 bases and J gave up 4 bases; unmatched junction bases: 6. Written as DNA, the CDR3 is TGTGCCAGCAACCCTTCAGGGGGAGAGACCCAGTACTTC. Translating it yields CASNPSGGETQYF.

The chain links TRBV18 to TRBJ1-1, with no clear D. V was pared by 5 bases and J by 10 bases, with 17 bases between. Germline-derived CDR1 and CDR2 are KGHSH and LQKENI. The CDR3 contains 13 residues. The DNA of the CDR3 is TGTGCCAGCTCAGCCCAACATGGGGAGGGAGCTTTCTTT. Its translation is CASSAQHGEGAFF.

The CDR3 nucleotides are TGTGCCAGCAGCCAAGATAATTCAGATACGCAGTATTTT. Its translation is CASSQDNSDTQYF. The rearrangement links TRBV14 to TRBJ2-3; unclear D gene. Germline V lookup: CDR1 SGHDN, CDR2 FVKESK. This CDR3 has 13 amino acids. Deletions cut 0 bases from V and 4 bases from J, with 5 bases between.

The gene calls are TRBV7-2 and TRBJ1-5; D gene uncertain. Germline V lookup: CDR1 SGHTA, CDR2 FQGNSA. Trimming removed 4 bases from V and 2 bases from J, with 12 bases in between. CDR3 length: 15 amino acids. The CDR3 coding sequence is TGTGCCAGCAGCTCCAATACTGTAGGCAATCAGCCCCAGCATTTT. It codes for CASSSNTVGNQPQHF.

The gene calls are TRBV4-1 and TRBJ2-1; 9 nucleotides agree with TRBD2. This CDR3 is 18 amino acids long. J was trimmed by 2 bases and V by 1 base; bases with no gene match: 9. The V gene's germline CDR1 is MGHRA and CDR2 YSYEKL. This CDR3 is CASSQAVAGAPPYNEQFF. Here the CDR3 DNA reads TGCGCCAGCAGCCAAGCCGTAGCGGGAGCCCCCCCCTACAATGAGCAGTTCTTC.

This chain connects TRBV2 to TRBJ2-2, with 10 bases fitting TRBD2. The CDR3 runs 16 residues. Germline CDR1 reads SNHLY; CDR2 reads FYNNEI. V shed 4 bases and J 1 base; nucleotides not matched to a gene: 3. CDR3: CASSVPSGRNTGELFF. DNA for the CDR3: TGTGCCAGCAGTGTCCCTAGCGGGAGGAACACCGGGGAGCTGTTTTTT.

This clone occurred a few times. The rearrangement uses TRBV19 and TRBJ1-1; D not certain. The V end lost 3 bases, the J end lost 1 base, and 3 bases lay between the germline ends. This CDR3 spans 12 amino acids. Germline CDR1 LNHDA, CDR2 SQIVND (reference sequence). Written as DNA, the CDR3 is TGTGCCAGTAGTATCGGGAACACTGAAGCTTTCTTT. Residues: CASSIGNTEAFF.